This TCR beta chain comes out of a study of monozygotic twins with cystic fibrosis (dated by TCRdb to the early 2020s). Broadly, across the study: Roughly 2.8 micrograms of fragmented DNA went through roughly 15 PCR cycles to produce barcoded libraries. TCR beta repertoires were compared within and between 16 monozygotic twin pairs with cystic fibrosis so that genetic influence on V and J gene usage could be assessed. Data for three of the twin pairs had been reported earlier in a different context. Ten female and six male twin pairs, aged roughly 2.0 to 40 years (median approximately 9.5 years) and mostly children and adolescents, were included in the cohort. Twins were ranked among 1,060 cohort participants for weight-for-height and FEVPerc (FEV1 disease centile) at the day of blood sampling.

The CDR3 goes from the cysteine to the phenylalanine over 11 residues. This entry keeps only the CDR3 DNA: 33 bases, framed from base 1. According to the germline V gene (reference sequence), CDR1 reads DFQATT and CDR2 reads SNEGSKA. V is shortened by 4 bases, J by 6 bases, and the region joining them spans 9 bases. The twin pairs came from the European Cystic Fibrosis Twin and Sibling Study Cohort, a cohort that recruited patients from roughly 160 CF clinics across 14 European countries. Both zygosity and CFTR genotype were checked in-house, and zygosity was tested with multiplex PCR across nine short tandem repeat loci. Each twin gave a peripheral blood sample, and clinical parameters were documented on that same day of blood sampling. Genomic DNA was isolated from peripheral blood cells with phenol/chloroform and kept in TE buffer at 4 degrees C. Of note for this clone: This clone's antigen is unknown. No base quality information exists; no much larger clone differs at one position.

Beyond this particular receptor, the publication reports: No association turned up between shared CDR3 numbers and age, concordance or disease severity, and the cohort was small. Simpson clonality was found to be generally low (median around 0.01), suggesting a naive-dominated repertoire, although higher clonality was observed in the most severely affected patients. Sharing of nucleotide-identical clonotypes was significantly greater within monozygotic CF twin pairs than between unrelated CF individuals (P = 0.000026, Mann-Whitney). In 13 of 16 pairs, V gene usage most closely resembled the co-twin's, and the same held for J usage in 8 of 16 pairs, a pattern suggesting genetic constraints.

Following the manufacturer's instructions, TCR beta CDR3 regions were amplified by multiplex PCR with the immunoSEQ immune profiling system. An Illumina NextSeq system was used to carry out the sequencing. The authors processed their data as follows. Sequence data were processed on the immunoSEQ Analyzer platform, and clonality was computed as the square root of Simpson's index of productive rearrangements. Jensen-Shannon distance served as the measure of similarity in V and J usage, while OLGA was used to compute CDR3 generation probabilities. The immuneACCESS database (August 2020) and VDJdb (December 2020) were searched for shared CDR3 sequences. TCRdb carries this immuneACCESS record with in-frame sequences only. Its versions omit some clonotypes, under half of them owing to an unresolved V gene in the studies checked, with the rest unexplained. V and J calls and clone size come straight from that table; D and trimming were deduced from the DNA. The table for this sample lists over 15,000 clones; 96% of them were counted only once. The ten top clones hold around 0.61% of the sample.

Sample: blood. The TCR was taken from a girl aged 2-9 years with cystic fibrosis. This receptor chain uses TRBV20-1 and TRBJ1-2, and possibly TRBD1, on 5 matching bases. The CDR3 protein: CSATGYHGYTF. In nucleotide form, the sequence is TGCAGTGCTACAGGGTACCATGGCTACACCTTC.